The clone carrying this TCR beta chain was counted a few times. Its antigen is undetermined. As to treatment: approximately nine-day PBMC culture with coronavirus spike peptide pools or control peptides (ViraFEST assay). The data derive from a study of vaccination and CD4 T cells after COVID-19. About the study: Each convalescent patient was PCR positive for SARS-CoV-2 on nasal swab; under ten cases were mild and one severe. Findings and limits, study-wide: Spike mono-reactivity was found in 304 of 307 vaccine-specific clones from convalescent patients.

V was pared by 2 bases and J by 3 bases, with 0 bases of the junction left unmatched. The CDR3 covers 13 residues. The germline CDR1 and CDR2 sequences are SGHTA and FQGTGA. Sequenced with the Oncomine TCR Beta short-read assay was DNA taken from cultured CD4+ T cells. A single record per CDR3 protein comes from TCRdb applying MiXCR to the PCR reads. The sample records about 6,200 distinct CDR3 sequences, under 35% being singletons. The J gene is TRBJ2-7, the V gene TRBV7-3, with 8 nucleotides matching TRBD1. The receptor's source is a human donor who had recovered from COVID-19. Source: CD4+ T cells from blood, cultured in vitro, taken after SARS-CoV-2 vaccination. CDR3 residues: CASSLDRGYEQYF. Here the CDR3 DNA reads TGTGCCAGCAGCTTAGACAGGGGCTACGAGCAGTACTTC.